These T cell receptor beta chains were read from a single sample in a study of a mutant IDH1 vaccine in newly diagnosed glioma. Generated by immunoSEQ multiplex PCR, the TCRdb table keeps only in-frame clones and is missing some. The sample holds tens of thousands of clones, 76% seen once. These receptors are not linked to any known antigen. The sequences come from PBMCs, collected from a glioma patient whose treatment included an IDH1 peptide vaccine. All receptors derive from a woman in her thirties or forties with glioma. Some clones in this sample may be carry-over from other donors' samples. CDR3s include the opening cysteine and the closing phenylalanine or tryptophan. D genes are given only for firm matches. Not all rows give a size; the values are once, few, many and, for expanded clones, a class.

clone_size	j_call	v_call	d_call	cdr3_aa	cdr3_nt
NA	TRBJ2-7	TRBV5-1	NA	CASSEEGVGEQYF	TGCGCCAGCAGCGAAGAGGGGGTGGGCGAGCAGTACTTC
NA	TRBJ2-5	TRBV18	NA	CASSPQQVQETQYF	TGTGCCAGCTCACCTCAACAAGTTCAAGAGACCCAGTACTTC
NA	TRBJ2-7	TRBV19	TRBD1	CARIRDRSPLEQYF	TGTGCCAGGATCCGGGACAGGTCACCTCTCGAGCAGTACTTC
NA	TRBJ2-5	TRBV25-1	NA	CASSEGIRVWRETQYF	TGTGCCAGCAGTGAAGGAATCAGGGTGTGGAGGGAGACCCAGTACTTC
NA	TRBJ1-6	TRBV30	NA	CAWRGLNSPLHF	TGTGCCTGGAGAGGCTTAAATTCACCCCTCCACTTT
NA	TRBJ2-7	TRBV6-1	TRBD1	CASSWDRGTYEQYF	TGTGCCAGCAGTTGGGACAGGGGAACCTACGAGCAGTACTTC
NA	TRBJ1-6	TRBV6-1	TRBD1	CASVTGAGYNSPLHF	TGTGCCAGCGTGACAGGGGCGGGATATAATTCACCCCTCCACTTT
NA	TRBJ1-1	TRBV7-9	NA	CASPGGGTEAFF	TGTGCCAGCCCAGGAGGGGGCACTGAAGCTTTCTTT
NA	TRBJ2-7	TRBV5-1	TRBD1	CASSLAGTDLYEQYF	TGCGCCAGCAGCTTGGCCGGGACAGATTTATACGAGCAGTACTTC
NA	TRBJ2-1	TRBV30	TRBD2	CAWNPGLGDNEQFF	TGTGCCTGGAACCCGGGACTAGGGGACAATGAGCAGTTCTTC
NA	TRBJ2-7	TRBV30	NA	CAWRTPGAVQYF	TGTGCCTGGAGGACCCCAGGGGCAGTGCAGTACTTC
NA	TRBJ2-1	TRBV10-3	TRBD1	CAISAQGVDEQFF	TGTGCCATCAGCGCCCAGGGGGTCGATGAGCAGTTCTTC
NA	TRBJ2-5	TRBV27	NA	CASSLNLGIGETQYF	TGTGCCAGCAGTTTAAATCTGGGAATCGGAGAGACCCAGTACTTC
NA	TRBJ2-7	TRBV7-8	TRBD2	CASSLRLAGVGYEQYF	TGTGCCAGCAGCTTAAGACTAGCGGGAGTGGGGTACGAGCAGTACTTC
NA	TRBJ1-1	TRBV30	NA	CAWKGSGRANTEAFF	TGTGCCTGGAAAGGGAGTGGCAGGGCGAACACTGAAGCTTTCTTT
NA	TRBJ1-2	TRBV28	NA	CASSLGFGRLVGGYTF	TGTGCCAGCAGTTTAGGGTTTGGCAGGTTGGTAGGTGGCTACACCTTC
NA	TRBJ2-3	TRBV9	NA	CASSVRSGGTDTQYF	TGTGCCAGCAGCGTACGGTCCGGGGGCACAGATACGCAGTATTTT
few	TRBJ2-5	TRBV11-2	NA	CASSLLPLTETQYF	TGTGCCAGCAGCCTCCTCCCGTTGACGGAGACCCAGTACTTC
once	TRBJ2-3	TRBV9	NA	CASSVAGVTDTQYF	TGTGCCAGCAGCGTAGCGGGGGTGACAGATACGCAGTATTTT
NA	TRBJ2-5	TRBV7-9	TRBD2	CASSLATGGETQYF	TGTGCCAGCAGCTTAGCCACGGGAGGGGAGACCCAGTACTTC
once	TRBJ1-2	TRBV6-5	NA	CASSSSVNYGYTF	TGTGCCAGCAGTTCCTCAGTTAACTATGGCTACACCTTC
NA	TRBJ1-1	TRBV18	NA	CASSPPAGSTEAFF	TGTGCCAGCTCACCACCAGCAGGTAGCACTGAAGCTTTCTTT
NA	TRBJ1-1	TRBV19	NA	CASSIVRGRLPITEAFF	TGTGCCAGTAGTATAGTTCGGGGTAGACTCCCTATAACTGAAGCTTTCTTT